The clone carrying this T cell receptor beta chain was observed once. With 5 bases clipped from V and 9 bases from J, the junction kept 10 bases outside the gene matches. The CDR3 is made up of 14 amino acids. Germline values: CDR1 MNHEY, CDR2 SMNVEV (reference sequence). This table comes from immunoSEQ multiplex PCR, and its TCRdb copy is limited to in-frame clones, with some not included. Here the sample spans about 380,000 clones, around 93% being singletons. The data stem from a study of shared T cell receptors in the human thymus. The sample consisted of thymocytes. The chain employs TRBV27 and TRBJ2-1; 7 nucleotides agree with TRBD2. The TCR sequence derives from a human donor. This CDR3 reads CASSLQSGNFEQFF. The CDR3 DNA reads as TGTGCCAGCAGTCTCCAGAGCGGGAATTTTGAGCAGTTCTTC.